This T cell receptor (beta chain) was identified in a study of a mutant IDH1 vaccine in newly diagnosed glioma. Study summary: Earlier therapy was either radiotherapy, temozolomide, or both, and most got both.

TCRdb's copy holds only in-frame clones and misses some; the assay was immunoSEQ multiplex PCR. Of about 55,000 clones detected, about 80% appear once; the ten largest clones hold 4% to 5.5%. This CDR3 is 15 amino acids long. Trimming took 2 bases from V and 4 from J; bases not matched to a gene: 2. CDR1 and CDR2 (germline): SGHNT, YYREEE (reference sequence). This clone was seen only a few times. Antigen specificity is unknown. Time point specified: week 47, end of study. Mutant IDH1 20-mer peptide, at 300 ug, made up each vaccine dose, with topical imiquimod. The sequence derives from a middle-aged woman with glioma. Some clones in this sample may be carry-over from other donors' samples. Sequencing used PBMCs, obtained from a glioma patient whose treatment included an IDH1 peptide vaccine. The V gene is TRBV5-4, the J gene TRBJ2-2; 10 bases agree with TRBD2. CDR3 nucleotides: TGTGCCAGCAGCTTAGCGGGGGGGCTCACCGGGGAGCTGTTTTTT. This encodes CASSLAGGLTGELFF.